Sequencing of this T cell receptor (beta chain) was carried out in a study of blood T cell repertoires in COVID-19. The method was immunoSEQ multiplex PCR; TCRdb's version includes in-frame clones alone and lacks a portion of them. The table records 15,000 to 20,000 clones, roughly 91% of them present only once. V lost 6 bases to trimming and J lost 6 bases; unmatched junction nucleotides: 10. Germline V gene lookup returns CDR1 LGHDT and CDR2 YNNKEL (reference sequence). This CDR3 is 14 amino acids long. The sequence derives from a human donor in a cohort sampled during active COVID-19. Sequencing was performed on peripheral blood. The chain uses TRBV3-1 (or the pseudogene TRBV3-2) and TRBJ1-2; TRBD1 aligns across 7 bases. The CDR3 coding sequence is TGTGCCAGCAGACGCAGGGGGTTAGTCGATGGCTACACCTTC. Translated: CASRRRGLVDGYTF.